The T cell receptor (beta chain) described here comes from a study of blood T cell repertoires in COVID-19. Overall study: PBMCs, B-cell-depleted T cells, or T cells provided the cDNA or gDNA that made up the material.

The CDR3 runs to 18 residues. V lost 0 bases and J lost 3; bases outside the gene matches: 13. CDR1 LNHNV and CDR2 YYDKDF come from the germline V gene (reference sequence). This clone was detected only a few times. Authors' analysis steps: Reference gene primer amplification in the assay estimated nucleated cell counts. Assay: immunoSEQ multiplex PCR; the TCRdb copy retains only in-frame clones and omits some. Clone size and the V and J calls come from that table; the DNA yielded D and trimming. The sample has about 140,000 clones, more than 75% seen once. The sequenced sample was peripheral blood. The chain has TRBV15 and TRBJ2-7; TRBD1 matches at 8 bases. The receptor was isolated from a man older than 75 with acute or convalescent COVID-19. The CDR3, as DNA: TGTGCCACCAGCAGAGACCTTTATTCCGGGACAGGAGGCTACGAGCAGTACTTC. Translated: CATSRDLYSGTGGYEQYF.